The TCR beta chain under discussion was sequenced for a study of blood T cells in healthy people across ages. General study results and limits: Expanded clonotype changes were possibly confounded by unknown donor CMV status. When set beside aged donors, long-lived donors presented more naive CD4+ cells and higher diversity.

This CDR3 contains 14 residues. V lost 7 bases and J 6 bases, leaving 18 bases between the germline ends. On this clonotype: Its antigen remains unknown.

A second PCR, run for about 6 to 11 cycles, used a sample-barcoded 5' primer plus a J-beta primer mix. In TCRdb, the 5' RACE reads were re-called with MiXCR into one record per CDR3 protein. The sample carries about 1.1 million distinct CDR3 sequences, 35% to 40% recorded once. The authors drew 7.5 to 10 milliliters of peripheral blood from each donor. A minimum of 6 micrograms of total RNA was extracted per sample. The clonotype originates from a man in his late teens or twenties in good health. The sample consisted of blood. The V and J genes are TRBV12-3 or TRBV12-4 and TRBJ1-1; D uncertain. The DNA of the CDR3 is TGTGCCAGCACTCCTCCGAAGAGGGAGTCTGAAGCTTTCTTT. Amino acids: CASTPPKRESEAFF.